This passage covers 10 T cell receptor beta chains from one sample sequenced in a study of blood T cell repertoires in COVID-19. Profiled with immunoSEQ multiplex PCR; TCRdb holds only in-frame clones, not every one. The sample records about 180,000 clones, over 70% being singletons. What was sequenced was PBMCs or T cells enriched from blood (not recorded which). These receptors all stem from a woman aged 40 to 50 with acute COVID-19.

The V call is TRBV9, the J call TRBJ2-3, with 7 bases that match TRBD2. The CDR3 contains 15 residues. Germline trimming cut 2 bases from V and 3 bases from J; bases unmatched to any gene: 6. The germline V gene encodes CDR1 SGDLS and CDR2 YYNGEE. The CDR3 coding sequence is TGTGCCAGCAGCGTGACTAGCACAATTACAGATACGCAGTATTTT. Its translation is CASSVTSTITDTQYF.

The V and J genes are TRBV2 and TRBJ2-3, with 8 bases identical to TRBD2. Per the germline V gene, CDR1 is SNHLY and CDR2 is FYNNEI. V dropped 1 base and J dropped 4; count of bases not matched to a gene: 4. The CDR3 is made up of 15 amino acids. CDR3 sequence: CASSEGTSFSDTQYF. CDR3 nucleotide sequence: TGTGCCAGCAGTGAAGGGACTAGCTTCTCAGATACGCAGTATTTT.

V is TRBV12-5 and J is TRBJ1-6; D perhaps matches TRBD1 (5 bases). The CDR3 contains 14 residues. From germline, CDR1 is LGHNT and CDR2 FRNRAP. V lost 5 bases to trimming and J lost 8 bases, with 13 bases between them. The DNA of the CDR3 is TGTGCTAGTGGTCAGGGACTCTTTGATTCACCCCTCCACTTT. Encoded protein: CASGQGLFDSPLHF. The variable domain in full, completed from reference TRBV12-5 and TRBJ1-6, reads DARVTQTPRHKVTEMGQEVTMRCQPILGHNTVFWYRQTMMQGLELLAYFRNRAPLDDSGMPKDRFSAEMPDATLATLKIQPSEPRDSAVYFCASGQGLFDSPLHFGNGTRLTVT.

The genes are TRBV5-1 and TRBJ2-2, with 7 nucleotides matching TRBD1. With V trimmed by 5 bases and J by 7 bases, 5 bases remained unmatched. CDR1 SGHRS and CDR2 YFSETQ come from the germline V gene. CDR3 length: 13 amino acids. The CDR3 sequence is CASRVQGDGELFF. The CDR3 coding sequence is TGCGCCAGCAGGGTCCAGGGGGACGGGGAGCTGTTTTTT.

This clone was seen only once. This chain links TRBV5-4 with TRBJ2-5, with 8 bases identical to TRBD2. Germline V gene sequence: CDR1 SGHNT, CDR2 YYREEE (reference sequence). The J segment lost 2 bases and the V segment lost 4 bases, leaving 7 bases of the junction unmatched. The CDR3 loop spans 15 amino acids. The CDR3 loop reads CASSPDLAGQETQYF. For the CDR3, the DNA is TGTGCCAGCAGCCCCGACTTAGCGGGACAAGAGACCCAGTACTTC.

The genes are TRBV4-2 and TRBJ2-6; D uncertain. With 1 base removed from V and 1 base from J, the gap between germline ends came to 5 bases. The CDR3 extends over 15 amino acids. The V gene's germline CDR1 is LGHNA and CDR2 YNFKEQ. The CDR3 protein is CASSQVESGANVLTF. CDR3 coding DNA: TGTGCCAGCAGCCAAGTAGAATCTGGGGCCAACGTCCTGACTTTC.

The V gene is TRBV3-1 (or the pseudogene TRBV3-2), the J gene TRBJ2-1, with D tentatively TRBD1 (5 bases). This CDR3 spans 15 amino acids. The germline V gene has CDR1 LGHDT and CDR2 YNNKEL (reference sequence). Trimming took off 4 bases at V and 3 bases at J, with 13 bases between the two ends. The CDR3 spells CASSLGVGSYNEQFF. The DNA for the CDR3 is TGTGCCAGCAGCCTAGGGGTAGGTAGCTACAATGAGCAGTTCTTC.

This clone has only a few counts. Other nucleotide sequences in the sample specify the same CDR3. This chain connects TRBV5-1 to TRBJ2-5; D is perhaps TRBD1 (6 bases). The CDR3 loop spans 14 amino acids. Looked up from germline, CDR1 is SGHRS and CDR2 is YFSETQ. Trimming took 0 bases from V and 5 from J, leaving 11 bases between them. CDR3 residues: CASSLVGGSETQYF. DNA of the CDR3: TGCGCCAGCAGCTTGGTAGGGGGTTCGGAGACCCAGTACTTC.

The chain has TRBV2 and TRBJ1-1; D is uncertain. CDR1 and CDR2 from the germline V gene are SNHLY and FYNNEI. The CDR3 has 15 amino acids. The ends were cut back, 4 bases at V and 0 bases at J, with 12 bases in the middle. The CDR3 bases are TGTGCCAGCAGTGCGCAGACACGGATGAACACTGAAGCTTTCTTT. Translated: CASSAQTRMNTEAFF.

The V gene is TRBV15, the J gene TRBJ2-3; D is perhaps TRBD1 (6 bases). Trimming took 0 bases from V and 5 from J, leaving 9 bases between them. This CDR3 region has 14 residues. Germline V lookup: CDR1 LNHNV, CDR2 YYDKDF (reference sequence). CDR3 region: CATSREQGIDTQYF. The DNA for the CDR3 is TGTGCCACCAGCAGAGAACAGGGAATAGATACGCAGTATTTT. Full variable domain (outside the CDR3, taken from reference TRBV15 and TRBJ2-3): DAMVIQNPRYQVTQFGKPVTLSCSQTLNHNVMYWYQQKSSQAPKLLFHYYDKDFNNEADTPDNFQSRRPNTSFCFLDIRSPGLGDTAMYLCATSREQGIDTQYFGPGTRLTVL.